Listed below are T cell receptor beta chains from one sample, sequenced in a study of tumor and adjacent non-tumor tissue in lung cancer. Each CDR3 protein is one row after TCRdb ran MiXCR on the multiplex PCR reads. The profile shows approximately 110,000 distinct CDR3 sequences, around 75% of them singletons. Sequencing was performed on lung tumor tissue. These receptors came from a woman in her sixties or seventies with non-small cell lung cancer. Each CDR3 is given with its conserved first and last residue. Each record gives: V gene, J gene, CDR3 protein.

>TRBV10-1|TRBJ2-5
CVSSNTGEETQHF
>TRBV20-1|TRBJ2-7
CSARPGGNSYEQYF
>TRBV11-3|TRBJ2-3
CASSLSGRGGADTQCF
>TRBV29-1|TRBJ1-1
CVEPHGGTEAFF
>TRBV11-2|TRBJ2-7
CARSWDSGGYKQYF
>TRBV6-6|TRBJ2-7
CASSRQTGGDYVHYF
>TRBV11-3|TRBJ1-6
CASNLEGRYNSHLHF
>TRBV4-3|TRBJ1-6
CASSTGDRGNSLLHF
>TRBV6-2/TRBV6-3|TRBJ2-7
CASSPGLGRSDEQYF
>TRBV6-1|TRBJ1-4
CASSEQTTNEKLFF